This T cell receptor beta chain is drawn from a study of human T cells and chemical hapten exposure. This sample's time point: patch test 2, 6 weeks after DPC sensitization. Specified treatment: therapeutic diphenylcyclopropenone sensitization with weekly scalp DPC. TCRdb passed the RACE reads through MiXCR, listing each CDR3 protein once. The sample lists some 90,000 distinct CDR3 sequences, about 10% occurring once. The study's findings and limits: Expanded TCRs showed more large CDR3 clusters than pre-sensitization or healthy control sets.

A word on this clonotype: What it binds is not known.

The germline gives CDR1 GTSNPN, CDR2 SVGIG (reference sequence). This CDR3 is built from 14 residues. After removal of 3 bases from V and 6 bases from J, the junction contained 7 bases not matched to a gene. This rearrangement joins TRBV30 to TRBJ2-1; 8 bases are a match to TRBD2. The sample was whole blood, taken in connection with sensitization to the hapten diphenylcyclopropenone (DPC). This TCR was recovered from a woman aged 40 to 50 with alopecia areata. Some clones in this sample may be carry-over from other donors' samples. The CDR3: CAWSGRAATNEQFF. CDR3 bases: TGTGCCTGGAGCGGGAGGGCTGCTACCAATGAGCAGTTCTTC.